The entry below describes one T cell receptor beta chain. Its matching antigen is unknown. The data belong to a study of T cell repertoires in cytomegalovirus infection. Study context: In the study, CMV epitopes included recently identified HLA-C-restricted and well-studied HLA-B-restricted ones. Public TCR beta signatures provided an indication of both CMV infection and a matching HLA type. Study observations and caveats: Identification of carriers of CMV plus the relevant HLA was performed using cumulative public TCR beta family frequency. HLA-C-restricted CMV-specific TCR beta clonotypes prevailed in the ex vivo response.

TCRdb ran MiXCR on the reads and lists one entry per CDR3 protein. This table has roughly 500,000 distinct CDR3 sequences, under 55% appearing once. The receptor's source is a human donor in good health (CMV status not recorded). Some clones in this sample may be carry-over from other donors' samples. Sequences were derived from cultured PBMCs, sampled from culture after CMV antigen stimulation.

Here the CDR3 reads CASSQGGQGGNQPQHF. The CDR3 bases are TGCGCCAGCAGCCAAGGGGGACAGGGGGGAAATCAGCCCCAGCATTTT. The V and J genes are TRBV4-1 and TRBJ1-5; 11 bases are a match to TRBD1. This CDR3 region has 16 residues. Germline trimming cut 1 base from V and 4 bases from J; bases unmatched to any gene: 3. CDR1 is MGHRA and CDR2 is YSYEKL in the germline V gene.